These 26 T cell receptor beta chains share one sample of origin, sequenced in a study of cytomegalovirus exposure and HLA in healthy donors. PCR employed 60 Vbeta and 13 Jbeta primers. The table came from immunoSEQ multiplex PCR; TCRdb's copy has only in-frame clones and leaves some out. The profile covers under 200,000 clones, with approximately 80% appearing a single time and about 6% taken by the ten largest. Sequencing used PBMCs. The receptors were gathered from a woman in her twenties or thirties in good health and CMV-seropositive.

V and J are TRBV27 and TRBJ2-4; no clear D gene. The CDR3 is 15 amino acids. V gave up 7 bases and J gave up 9 bases, with 22 bases separating them. Germline CDR1 is MNHEY and CDR2 is SMNVEV (reference sequence). The CDR3 sequence is CASTDSTAHHVIQYF. Written as DNA, the CDR3 is TGTGCCAGCACCGACTCAACGGCCCATCACGTCATTCAGTACTTC.

This chain uses TRBV12-5 with TRBJ2-1, with D possibly matching TRBD1 (5 bases). Looked up from germline, CDR1 is LGHNT and CDR2 is FRNRAP. CDR3 length: 14 residues. V was shortened by 5 bases and J by 6 bases, with 14 bases between the two germline ends. The CDR3, as DNA: TGTGCTAGTGGTAAAGACGGCAGGGCCAATGAGCAGTTCTTC. As protein: CASGKDGRANEQFF.

In DNA form, the CDR3 reads TGTGCCAGCAGCCAAGAGAGAGTCACCGAGCAGTTCTTC. This gives the protein CASSQERVTEQFF. This chain connects TRBV4-2 to TRBJ2-1; D uncertain. Germline assignment: CDR1 LGHNA and CDR2 YNFKEQ. The CDR3 is 13 residues long. Between the trimmed V and J ends, which lost 0 bases and 10 bases, there was a span of 10 bases.

The chain links TRBV6-6 to TRBJ2-1; 7 bases align to TRBD2. There are 15 residues in the CDR3. CDR1 is MNHNY, CDR2 SVGAGI, per germline (reference sequence). Trimming cost V 6 bases and J 4 bases; bases outside gene matches: 9. CDR3 DNA: TGTGCCAGCAGATCAAGCGGGGCCCTTTACAATGAGCAGTTCTTC. Amino acids: CASRSSGALYNEQFF.

This CDR3 reads CASSEGSVKIATNEKLFF. DNA for the CDR3: TGTGCCAGCAGTGAAGGGTCAGTTAAAATTGCAACTAATGAAAAACTGTTTTTT. The rearrangement joins TRBV2 to TRBJ1-4; D is ambiguous. The CDR3 has 18 residues. The V end lost 1 base, the J end lost 0 bases, and 15 bases lay between the germline ends. CDR1 is SNHLY, CDR2 FYNNEI, per germline.

This chain connects TRBV6-4 to TRBJ2-5, with 8 bases identical to TRBD1. V dropped 6 bases and J dropped 5; count of bases not matched to a gene: 5. This CDR3 has 13 residues. Germline V lookup: CDR1 MRHNA, CDR2 SNTAGT. The CDR3 here is CASRDRGKETQYF. In DNA, the CDR3 is TGTGCCAGCAGAGACAGGGGCAAGGAGACCCAGTACTTC.

The rearrangement links TRBV7-9 to TRBJ1-1; tentative D call: TRBD1 (6 bases). Deletions cut 1 base from V and 0 bases from J, with 18 bases between. Germline V gene sequence: CDR1 SEHNR, CDR2 FQNEAQ (reference sequence). The CDR3 runs 18 residues. The CDR3 loop is CASSLGSRGLMMNTEAFF. As DNA, the CDR3 is TGTGCCAGCAGCTTAGGGTCGAGGGGGTTAATGATGAACACTGAAGCTTTCTTT.

The rearrangement links TRBV11-2 to TRBJ1-2; TRBD1 aligns across 10 bases. CDR3 size: 14 residues. With V trimmed by 3 bases and J by 5 bases, 3 bases remained unmatched. Germline V gene lookup returns CDR1 SGHAT and CDR2 FQNNGV. CDR3 sequence reads: CASSLGTGEYGYTF. In DNA form, the CDR3 reads TGTGCCAGCAGCTTGGGGACAGGGGAATATGGCTACACCTTC. The complete variable domain, with remaining parts taken from reference TRBV11-2 and TRBJ1-2, reads EAGVAQSPRYKIIEKRQSVAFWCNPISGHATLYWYQQILGQGPKLLIQFQNNGVVDDSQLPKDRFSAERLKGVDSTLKIQPAKLEDSAVYLCASSLGTGEYGYTFGSGTRLTVV.

The sample holds a few counts of this clone. The CDR3: CASSLKAVQETQYF. CDR3 DNA: TGTGCCAGCAGTTTAAAGGCGGTCCAAGAGACCCAGTACTTC. This chain connects TRBV27 to TRBJ2-5, with D unresolved. Per the germline V gene, CDR1 is MNHEY and CDR2 is SMNVEV (reference sequence). Trimming pared 2 bases from V and 1 base from J, leaving 8 bases between. The CDR3 runs 14 residues.

V usage is TRBV6-5 and J usage is TRBJ2-7; 7 positions match TRBD2. Per germline, CDR1 MNHEY and CDR2 SVGAGI. V lost 0 bases to trimming and J lost 4 bases; unmatched junction nucleotides: 3. The CDR3 sequence is 14 residues long. CDR3 amino acids: CASSYSGGRYEQYF. CDR3 in DNA: TGTGCCAGCAGTTACTCCGGGGGGAGGTACGAGCAGTACTTC.

As concerns this clone: The junction does not match germline at one end; this may be a read error. The V gene is TRBV7-9, the J gene TRBJ2-1, with 7 positions matching TRBD1. This CDR3 is 16 amino acids long. Germline CDR1 is SEHNR and CDR2 is FQNEAQ (reference sequence). CDR3 coding DNA: TGTTCCAGCAGCTTCAGGGGGACGCGTGAAAACAATGAGCAGTTCTTC. Residues: CSSSFRGTRENNEQFF. The complete variable domain, with remaining parts taken from reference TRBV7-9 and TRBJ2-1, reads DTGVSQNPRHKITKRGQNVTFRCDPISEHNRLYWYRQTLGQGPEFLTYFQNEAQLEKSRLLSDRFSAERPKGSFSTLEIQRTEQGDSAMYLCSSSFRGTRENNEQFFGPGTRLTVL.

The rearrangement uses TRBV6-1 and TRBJ1-5; D might be TRBD1 (6 bases). Germline V lookup: CDR1 MNHNS, CDR2 SASEGT. V dropped 4 bases and J dropped 7 bases, with 17 bases sitting between them. The CDR3 sequence is 15 residues long. The CDR3 sequence: CASSAKTGRRQPQHF. The CDR3 nucleotides read TGTGCCAGCAGTGCCAAAACAGGGAGAAGACAGCCCCAGCATTTT.

CDR3 nucleotide sequence: TGCGCCAGCAGCTTGAACCGGGGAAGTCGTGAAAAACTGTTTTTT. It translates to CASSLNRGSREKLFF. The V and J genes are TRBV5-1 and TRBJ1-4; no definite D call. Germline values: CDR1 SGHRS, CDR2 YFSETQ. This CDR3 contains 15 residues. V lost 1 base and J 7 bases, leaving 14 bases between the germline ends.

This chain uses TRBV7-8 with TRBJ2-2, with D tentatively TRBD2 (7 bases). V lost 6 bases, J lost 4 bases, and 21 bases lay in between. Germline CDR1 and CDR2: SGHVS and FQNEAQ. CDR3 size: 17 residues. The CDR3 nucleotides are TGTGCCAGCAGTTGGGGAAGCGGGACATCGTTCACCGGGGAGCTGTTTTTT. Protein sequence: CASSWGSGTSFTGELFF.

The chain recombines TRBV7-9 with TRBJ2-5; D is undetermined. Looked up from germline, CDR1 is SEHNR and CDR2 is FQNEAQ (reference sequence). Deletions cut 5 bases from V and 1 base from J, with 11 bases between. The CDR3 totals 14 residues. CDR3 sequence: CASSPLVSQETQYF. CDR3 coding DNA: TGTGCCAGCAGCCCCCTCGTATCCCAAGAGACCCAGTACTTC.

V gene TRBV7-9 combines with J gene TRBJ2-7; no definite D call. Per the germline V gene, CDR1 is SEHNR and CDR2 is FQNEAQ (reference sequence). The CDR3 is made up of 14 amino acids. Trimming stripped 5 bases from V and 2 bases from J, with 13 bases between. The CDR3: CASSRIDWAYEQYF. The CDR3 nucleotides read TGTGCCAGCAGCCGCATTGACTGGGCCTACGAGCAGTACTTC.

The chain has TRBV25-1 and TRBJ2-5, with TRBD2 matching over 9 bases. This CDR3 is built from 16 residues. The V and J ends lost 1 base and 4 bases, in that order; junction bases with no gene match: 7. The germline gives CDR1 MGHDK, CDR2 SYGVNS. CDR3 residues: CASSESTSGSSETQYF. CDR3 nucleotides: TGTGCCAGCAGTGAATCCACTAGCGGGTCTTCAGAGACCCAGTACTTC.

The chain is built from TRBV9 and TRBJ2-1; 11 bases map to TRBD2. Germline lookup yields CDR1 SGDLS and CDR2 YYNGEE. This CDR3 has 20 residues. V trimming: 0 bases; J trimming: 0 bases; junction bases outside the gene matches: 11. This chain's CDR3 is CASSVVGLAGGPGSYNEQFF. CDR3 coding DNA: TGTGCCAGCAGCGTAGTCGGGTTAGCGGGAGGGCCGGGCTCCTACAATGAGCAGTTCTTC.

This sequence joins TRBV10-3 and TRBJ2-2; D may be TRBD2 (5 bases). The CDR3 spans 12 residues. Trimming pared 8 bases from V and 1 base from J, leaving 5 bases between. CDR1 is ENHRY, CDR2 SYGVKD, per germline. CDR3 region: CAIRGNTGELFF. The CDR3 coding sequence is TGTGCCATCCGGGGGAACACCGGGGAGCTGTTTTTT.

The count of this clone is one. The chain uses TRBV29-1 and TRBJ1-2, with 9 bases matching TRBD1. Germline V gives CDR1 SQVTM, CDR2 ANQGSEA. The CDR3 is made up of 16 amino acids. V was clipped by 4 bases and J by 3 bases; unmatched bases: 12. The CDR3 region has the DNA TGCAGCGTTGGTCCGACAGGGGGATTAGGAGACTATGGCTACACCTTC. It encodes CSVGPTGGLGDYGYTF.

The chain couples TRBV27 to TRBJ2-7, with 11 bases aligning to TRBD1. The CDR3 sequence is 15 residues long. The V gene's germline CDR1 is MNHEY and CDR2 SMNVEV (reference sequence). The junction had 2 bases not matched to a gene; V was cut back by 2 bases and J by 2 bases. The CDR3 is CASSLKGQGAYEQYF. CDR3 sequence (DNA): TGTGCCAGCAGTTTAAAGGGACAGGGGGCCTACGAGCAGTACTTC.

About this clone itself: This sample includes further DNA sequences coding for the same CDR3. The rearrangement links TRBV4-1 to TRBJ2-1; D call uncertain. The CDR3 has 13 residues. CDR1 and CDR2 (germline): MGHRA, YSYEKL. V was pared by 0 bases and J by 7 bases, with 7 bases between. The CDR3, as DNA: TGCGCCAGCAGCCAAGATCCCGTAAATGAGCAGTTCTTC. It translates to CASSQDPVNEQFF.

The rearrangement links TRBV10-1 to TRBJ1-1; no definite D call. The V end lost 0 bases, the J end lost 1 base, and 9 bases lay between the germline ends. This CDR3 contains 15 residues. Germline CDR1 and CDR2: WNHNN and SYGVQD (reference sequence). CDR3 amino acids: CASSESAGANTEAFF. The CDR3 DNA sequence: TGCGCCAGCAGTGAGTCGGCGGGCGCGAACACTGAAGCTTTCTTT.

J is TRBJ2-5 and V is TRBV29-1; 9 bases are a match to TRBD2. The CDR3 totals 15 residues. From germline, CDR1 is SQVTM and CDR2 ANQGSEA. With 8 bases clipped from V and 7 bases from J, the junction kept 17 bases outside the gene matches. The CDR3 coding sequence is TGCAGCCTTGTGGTCTCGGGCGGGGGGGCAGTGACCCAGTACTTC. Protein sequence: CSLVVSGGGAVTQYF.

As regards this clone: Other DNA sequences of this sample code for an identical CDR3. This sequence joins TRBV9 and TRBJ2-5, with 7 bases lining up with TRBD1. V gave up 0 bases and J gave up 1 base; unmatched junction bases: 6. This CDR3 contains 16 residues. CDR1 is SGDLS and CDR2 is YYNGEE in the germline V gene. This chain's CDR3 is CASSVVASGGQETQYF. The CDR3 DNA reads as TGTGCCAGCAGCGTAGTGGCGTCAGGGGGCCAAGAGACCCAGTACTTC.

This rearrangement joins TRBV5-1 to TRBJ2-3; D may be TRBD2 (6 bases). The CDR3 spans 15 residues. Trimming stripped 0 bases from V and 9 bases from J, with 17 bases between. The germline CDR1 and CDR2 sequences are SGHRS and YFSETQ. This chain's CDR3 is CASSLGPGRGDTQYF. The CDR3 coding sequence is TGCGCCAGCAGCTTGGGTCCCGGGAGAGGGGACACGCAGTATTTT.